This TCR beta chain was captured by sequencing in a study of cytomegalovirus exposure and HLA in healthy donors. It was with 60 Vbeta and 13 Jbeta primers that the PCR ran. The assay was immunoSEQ multiplex PCR, and TCRdb's table has in-frame clones only and misses some. This sample has around 120,000 clones, with about 76% found just once. Study-level points and caveats: Earlier findings revealed that most TCR beta V segments proved productive either about 90% or about 30% of the time. Later analysis identified a missense DCLRE1C variant that was linked to TCR beta V- and J-gene trimming. Reports indicate that TCR beta sequences accurately predicted the HLA-A and HLA-B alleles of most subjects.

Donors counted as nominally healthy when sampled, yet unrecorded immune exposures were likely. CDR1 is SGHAT and CDR2 is FQDESV in the germline V gene (reference sequence). The CDR3 consists of 14 residues. V was shortened by 5 bases and J by 6 bases, with 13 bases between the two germline ends. With respect to this clone: Its cognate antigen is unknown.

The receptor's source is a man aged 55 to 70 in good health and CMV-seropositive. The chain joins TRBV11-1 to TRBJ2-2; no clear D gene. Input material: PBMCs. The CDR3 reads CASSPILSAGELFF. DNA of the CDR3: TGTGCCAGCAGCCCCATCTTGTCAGCCGGGGAGCTGTTTTTT.